These 15 T cell receptor beta chains originate from one sample sequenced in a study of T cells after yellow fever vaccination. TCRdb independently ran MiXCR on the 5' RACE reads; one entry per CDR3 protein. This repertoire shows about 260,000 distinct CDR3 sequences, roughly 5% found once; its top ten account for around 3.3%. Specimen: CD4+ T cells sorted from PBMCs, collected on the day of the yellow fever booster vaccination. These receptors were obtained from a man aged 18 to 35 who received the YFV17D yellow fever vaccine.

Here the CDR3 reads CSASFGGASTDTQYF. The CDR3 DNA sequence: TGCAGTGCTAGCTTCGGGGGTGCTAGCACAGATACGCAGTATTTT. The chain uses TRBV20-1 and TRBJ2-3, with a weak D call TRBD2 (6 bases). Germline values: CDR1 DFQATT, CDR2 SNEGSKA (reference sequence). Trimming left V 3 bases short and J 0 bases short, with 13 bases between. The CDR3 has 15 amino acids.

This clonotype was recorded a few times. The chain carries TRBV4-2 and TRBJ1-4, with 8 bases lining up with TRBD1. Germline values: CDR1 LGHNA, CDR2 YNFKEQ. The CDR3 totals 16 residues. Trimming removed 2 bases from V and 5 bases from J; junction bases left unmatched: 7. The CDR3 coding sequence is TGTGCCAGCAGCCAAAGCAGGGGGCGGATGAATGAAAAACTGTTTTTT. It translates to CASSQSRGRMNEKLFF.

In this sample, this clonotype turned up many times. The rearrangement joins TRBV20-1 to TRBJ2-2; D unresolved. Trimming took 3 bases from V and 7 from J, leaving 6 bases between them. Germline V gives CDR1 DFQATT, CDR2 SNEGSKA (reference sequence). The CDR3 consists of 11 residues. CDR3 bases: TGCAGTGCTAGGCAGGACGGGGAGCTGTTTTTT. It is translated as CSARQDGELFF.

This clonotype has a count of ten or more. The chain uses TRBV18 and TRBJ2-3, with 9 positions matching TRBD1. V lost 3 bases to trimming and J lost 4 bases; unmatched junction nucleotides: 2. Per the germline V gene, CDR1 is KGHSH and CDR2 is LQKENI. The CDR3 totals 14 residues. CDR3 DNA sequence: TGTGCCAGCTCACCGACAGGGGGGGCAGATACGCAGTATTTT. Translation gives CASSPTGGADTQYF.

This clonotype was detected ten times or more. This rearrangement joins TRBV2 to TRBJ1-5; the D is unclear. Germline V gene lookup returns CDR1 SNHLY and CDR2 FYNNEI. Trimming removed 6 bases from V and 0 bases from J, with 9 bases in between. This CDR3 is built from 14 residues. The CDR3 spells CASSPSYSNQPQHF. The CDR3 nucleotides read TGTGCCAGCAGCCCCTCGTATAGCAATCAGCCCCAGCATTTT.

The J gene is TRBJ2-5, the V gene TRBV5-1; D is possibly TRBD1 or TRBD2 (6 bases each). The V gene lost 2 bases and the J gene lost 2 bases, with 13 bases spanning the gap. There are 15 residues in the CDR3. Germline values: CDR1 SGHRS, CDR2 YFSETQ. CDR3 protein: CASSLLGGIQETQYF. As DNA, the CDR3 is TGCGCCAGCAGCTTACTAGGGGGGATTCAAGAGACCCAGTACTTC.

This clonotype was picked up many times. This chain connects TRBV5-1 to TRBJ1-2; 7 bases map to TRBD1. Germline V gives CDR1 SGHRS, CDR2 YFSETQ. CDR3 size: 13 residues. V gave up 0 bases and J gave up 5 bases; unmatched junction bases: 1. In DNA, the CDR3 is TGCGCCAGCAGCTTGGAGACAGGGTATGGCTACACCTTC. Protein sequence: CASSLETGYGYTF. The full variable domain, with the rest looked up from reference TRBV5-1 and TRBJ1-2, is KAGVTQTPRYLIKTRGQQVTLSCSPISGHRSVSWYQQTPGQGLQFLFEYFSETQRNKGNFPGRFSGRQFSNSRSEMNVSTLELGDSALYLCASSLETGYGYTFGSGTRLTVV.

This clonotype was seen at least ten times. The rearrangement joins TRBV27 to TRBJ1-1; D ambiguous. V was cut by 3 bases and J by 1 base, with 9 bases left in between. This CDR3 spans 14 amino acids. CDR1 and CDR2 (germline): MNHEY, SMNVEV (reference sequence). The CDR3 DNA follows: TGTGCCAGCAGTTTGCGGCGGGAGAACACTGAAGCTTTCTTT. Residues: CASSLRRENTEAFF.

This clonotype was counted between two and nine times. This chain connects TRBV4-1 to TRBJ1-2; 8 positions agree with TRBD1. CDR3 length: 16 residues. In germline, CDR1 is MGHRA, CDR2 YSYEKL. V shed 1 base, J shed 4 bases, and the junction held 8 bases outside the gene matches. CDR3: CASSQGDRGPAYGYTF. CDR3 bases: TGCGCCAGCAGCCAAGGAGACAGGGGACCGGCCTATGGCTACACCTTC.

This clonotype was observed a few times. The chain links TRBV7-6 to TRBJ2-3; no clear D. CDR1 is SGHVS and CDR2 is FNYEAQ in the germline V gene. V dropped 1 base and J dropped 2 bases, with 7 bases sitting between them. This CDR3 is built from 14 residues. The CDR3, as DNA: TGTGCCAGCAGCTTAGTAGGGTACACAGATACGCAGTATTTT. This encodes CASSLVGYTDTQYF.

This clonotype appeared a few times. This rearrangement joins TRBV24-1 to TRBJ2-5; TRBD1 is a possible D gene (6 bases). Trimming shortened V by 7 bases and J by 4 bases, and 12 bases separated the two germline ends. Germline values: CDR1 KGHDR, CDR2 SFDVKD. The CDR3 is 13 residues long. DNA of the CDR3: TGTGCCACCAGCAACAGGGTACGAGAGACCCAGTACTTC. It yields the protein CATSNRVRETQYF.

This clonotype has only a few counts. The V gene is TRBV7-2, the J gene TRBJ1-5; no definite D call. This CDR3 has 15 amino acids. Trimming shortened V by 3 bases and J by 7 bases, and 16 bases separated the two germline ends. The germline gives CDR1 SGHTA, CDR2 FQGNSA. The CDR3 is CASSFARREEQPQHF. CDR3 in DNA: TGTGCCAGCAGCTTCGCCCGGAGGGAGGAACAGCCCCAGCATTTT.

The J gene is TRBJ1-1, the V gene TRBV10-3; D is ambiguous. The V gene's germline CDR1 is ENHRY and CDR2 SYGVKD. V lost 2 bases, J lost 7 bases, and 11 bases lay in between. This CDR3 region has 13 residues. CDR3 nucleotide sequence: TGTGCCATCAGTGAGACTCCATCGGGTGAAGCTTTCTTT. Protein sequence: CAISETPSGEAFF.

The J gene is TRBJ2-7, the V gene TRBV27, with TRBD2 matching over 9 bases. CDR3 length equals 15 residues. Germline loops: CDR1 MNHEY, CDR2 SMNVEV (reference sequence). V gave up 6 bases and J gave up 3 bases; unmatched junction bases: 9. The CDR3 region is CASRPMTSGSYEQYF. The CDR3 DNA reads as TGTGCCAGCAGGCCCATGACTAGCGGAAGCTACGAGCAGTACTTC.

The chain links TRBV20-1 to TRBJ2-5, with D perhaps TRBD2 (6 bases). This CDR3 has 12 residues. Germline CDR1 reads DFQATT; CDR2 reads SNEGSKA (reference sequence). V was trimmed by 6 bases and J by 6 bases, leaving 14 bases between them. DNA for the CDR3: TGCAGTGCCCTGTCGGGCGGGAAGACCCAGTACTTC. Translated, it gives CSALSGGKTQYF.